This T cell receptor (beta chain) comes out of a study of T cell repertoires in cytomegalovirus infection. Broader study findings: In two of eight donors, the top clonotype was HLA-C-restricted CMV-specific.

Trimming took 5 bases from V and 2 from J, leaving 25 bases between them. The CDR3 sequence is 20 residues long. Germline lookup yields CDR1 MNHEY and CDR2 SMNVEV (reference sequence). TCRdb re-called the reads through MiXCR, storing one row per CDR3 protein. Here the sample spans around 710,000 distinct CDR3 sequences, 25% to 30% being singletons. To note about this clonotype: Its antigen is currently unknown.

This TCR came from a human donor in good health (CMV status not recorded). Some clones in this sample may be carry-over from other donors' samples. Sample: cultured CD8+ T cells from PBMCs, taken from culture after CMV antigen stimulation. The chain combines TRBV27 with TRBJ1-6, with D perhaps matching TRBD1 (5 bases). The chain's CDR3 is CASSLPRQRGLGTYNSPLHF. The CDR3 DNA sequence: TGTGCCAGCAGTCTCCCCCGACAGAGGGGCCTCGGGACCTATAATTCACCCCTCCACTTT.